This TCR beta chain was observed in a study of glioma-infiltrating T cells. Study-wide results and caveats: Tissue-blood divergence was below expectation in non-neoplastic patients, above in gliomas. Tissue and blood shared very few CDR3 sequences.

Amplification of TCR alpha and beta CDR3 regions from RNA used iRepertoire nested multiplex PCR. Input was 100-400 ng of tissue mRNA or PBMC total RNA. From the multiplex PCR reads, TCRdb called clonotypes with MiXCR, one entry per CDR3 protein. The sample has under 150,000 distinct CDR3 sequences, around 25% seen once. Trimming took 4 bases from V and 0 from J, leaving 14 bases between them. Germline V gene data show CDR1 as SGHDN and CDR2 as FVKESK. The CDR3 totals 16 residues. Concerning this clonotype: Antigen specificity is unknown.

J is TRBJ2-3 and V is TRBV14, with D possibly being TRBD2 (6 bases). Material: glioma tissue, nonneoplastic brain tissue, or PBMCs (not recorded which). This clonotype was obtained from a human donor with low-grade glioma or glioblastoma, undergoing nonglioma brain surgery, or in good health (not recorded which). The CDR3 bases are TGTGCCAGCAGCCCGCTGGAGGGCCCAAGCACAGATACGCAGTATTTT. Its protein product is CASSPLEGPSTDTQYF.